A selection of T cell receptor beta chains follows, all from one sample in a study of cytomegalovirus exposure and HLA in healthy donors. TCRdb's copy holds only in-frame clones and misses some; the assay was immunoSEQ multiplex PCR. This table holds 80,000 to 100,000 clones, 81% found once. Sample: PBMCs. The receptors here all came from a man aged 35 to 55 in good health and CMV-seropositive. Each CDR3 is given with its conserved first and last residue. The D gene is left open where the match is weak. The listing skips clone size in some rows; elsewhere it reads once, few, many or a size class.

TRBD1 | TRBJ1-1 | TRBV5-1 | - | CASSPDRVVEAFF | TGCGCCAGCAGCCCTGACAGGGTGGTTGAAGCTTTCTTT
- | TRBJ2-7 | TRBV1 | - | CTSSQVRLADNYEQYF | TGCACCAGCAGCCAAGTTCGGCTAGCCGACAACTACGAGCAGTACTTC
- | TRBJ2-3 | TRBV9 | - | CASSLGPQGTDTQYF | TGTGCCAGCAGCCTCGGGCCACAGGGCACAGATACGCAGTATTTT
- | TRBJ2-7 | TRBV11-3 | - | CASSLDIRQEQYF | TGTGCCAGCAGCTTAGATATCAGGCAAGAGCAGTACTTC
TRBD1 | TRBJ2-1 | TRBV7-9 | - | CASSVPSGTGGQEQFF | TGTGCCAGCAGCGTTCCTTCCGGGACAGGGGGCCAAGAGCAGTTCTTC
TRBD2 | TRBJ2-1 | TRBV25-1 | - | CASRGLAGEVNEQFF | TGTGCCAGCAGGGGCCTAGCGGGCGAGGTAAATGAGCAGTTCTTC
- | TRBJ1-5 | TRBV7-9 | - | CASGQFQPQHF | TGTGCCAGCGGGCAGTTTCAGCCCCAGCATTTT
- | TRBJ2-7 | TRBV5-1 | - | CASSLISGASEQYF | TGCGCCAGCAGCTTGATATCAGGGGCCAGCGAGCAGTACTTC
TRBD2 | TRBJ2-5 | TRBV14 | - | CASSQVLAGVWQETQYF | TGTGCCAGCAGCCAAGTACTAGCGGGAGTATGGCAAGAGACCCAGTACTTC
- | TRBJ1-1 | TRBV5-4 | - | CASSLEAEVTEAFF | TGTGCCAGCAGCTTGGAAGCGGAGGTCACTGAAGCTTTCTTT
TRBD2 | TRBJ2-1 | TRBV5-6 | few | CASNLGGTRGSEQFF | TGTGCCAGCAACTTGGGGGGGACTAGGGGGAGTGAGCAGTTCTTC
- | TRBJ2-5 | TRBV29-1 | - | CSVEERRYQETQYF | TGCAGCGTTGAAGAGCGGAGATACCAAGAGACCCAGTACTTC
- | TRBJ2-3 | TRBV6-5 | - | CASSYSGRRADTQYF | TGTGCCAGCAGTTACTCCGGACGCAGGGCAGATACGCAGTATTTT
TRBD1 | TRBJ2-4 | TRBV5-1 | - | CASSLFGDRADIQYF | TGCGCCAGCAGCTTGTTTGGGGACAGGGCTGACATTCAGTACTTC
TRBD2 | TRBJ2-7 | TRBV5-5 | - | CASSLSGLGYEQYF | TGTGCCAGCAGCTTGTCGGGACTAGGCTACGAGCAGTACTTC
- | TRBJ2-7 | TRBV18 | - | CASSPSRWDEQYF | TGTGCCAGCTCACCCTCGCGGTGGGACGAGCAGTACTTC
TRBD1 | TRBJ1-2 | TRBV29-1 | - | CSGGDSRDGYTF | TGCAGCGGTGGGGACAGCCGGGATGGCTACACCTTC
- | TRBJ1-2 | TRBV5-1 | - | CASSLLLGSSSGYTF | TGCGCCAGCAGCCTCCTTCTAGGGAGTTCAAGTGGCTACACCTTC
TRBD2 | TRBJ2-1 | TRBV12-5 | - | CASGTGGLSSYNEQFF | TGTGCTAGTGGTACGGGAGGCCTTAGCTCCTACAATGAGCAGTTCTTC
- | TRBJ2-3 | TRBV11-2 | - | CASSGFEGGTDTQYF | TGTGCCAGCAGCGGTTTCGAGGGGGGGACAGATACGCAGTATTTT
- | TRBJ2-2 | TRBV4-1 | - | CASSQDAMGPRPGELFF | TGCGCCAGCAGCCAAGATGCTATGGGGCCGAGACCCGGGGAGCTGTTTTTT
- | TRBJ1-2 | TRBV6-6 | - | CASSYSGGGYTF | TGTGCCAGCAGTTACTCAGGGGGAGGCTACACCTTC
- | TRBJ1-1 | TRBV5-4 | - | CASSTYRPMNTEAFF | TGTGCCAGCAGCACATACAGGCCCATGAACACTGAAGCTTTCTTT
TRBD1 | TRBJ1-1 | TRBV29-1 | - | CSVHTGETEAFF | TGCAGCGTGCACACAGGGGAAACTGAAGCTTTCTTT
TRBD1 | TRBJ2-7 | TRBV5-1 | - | CASSPRQGTGSYEQYF | TGCGCCAGCAGCCCCCGACAGGGAACGGGGTCCTACGAGCAGTACTTC
TRBD1 | TRBJ2-3 | TRBV30 | - | CAWMRQGAPEDTQYF | TGTGCCTGGATGAGACAGGGGGCCCCAGAAGATACGCAGTATTTT
TRBD2 | TRBJ2-7 | TRBV11-2 | - | CASSLGAGASYEQYF | TGTGCCAGCAGCTTAGGAGCGGGAGCCTCCTACGAGCAGTACTTC
- | TRBJ2-1 | TRBV5-1 | - | CASSLGGTGTYNEQFF | TGCGCCAGCAGCCTGGGGGGGACAGGAACCTACAATGAGCAGTTCTTC
TRBD1 | TRBJ1-2 | TRBV7-9 | - | CASSLRDRSYGYTF | TGTGCCAGCAGCTTGCGGGACAGGAGCTATGGCTACACCTTC
- | TRBJ1-1 | TRBV5-6 | - | CASSARSGTEAFF | TGTGCCAGCAGCGCTCGGTCGGGCACTGAAGCTTTCTTT
TRBD1 | TRBJ2-7 | TRBV28 | - | CASSPGTAAYEQYF | TGTGCCAGCAGCCCCGGGACAGCAGCCTACGAGCAGTACTTC
- | TRBJ2-6 | TRBV19 | - | CASSPGWRAGANVLTF | TGTGCCAGTAGTCCAGGGTGGAGAGCTGGGGCCAACGTCCTGACTTTC
- | TRBJ1-1 | TRBV30 | - | CAWRQNTEAFF | TGTGCCTGGAGACAGAACACTGAAGCTTTCTTT
TRBD1 | TRBJ2-1 | TRBV7-6 | - | CASNWGRGSNEQFF | TGTGCCAGCAACTGGGGCAGGGGGAGCAATGAGCAGTTCTTC
- | TRBJ1-5 | TRBV7-9 | - | CASSRRGQPQHF | TGTGCCAGCAGCCGCCGGGGACAGCCCCAGCATTTT
- | TRBJ1-1 | TRBV4-1 | - | CASSQEAGREAFF | TGCGCCAGCAGCCAAGAGGCAGGCCGCGAAGCTTTCTTT
TRBD2 | TRBJ2-5 | TRBV18 | few | CASSRTSDQETQYF | TGTGCCAGCTCGAGGACTAGCGACCAAGAGACCCAGTACTTC
- | TRBJ1-2 | TRBV15 | - | CATSRDLQGSYGYTF | TGTGCCACCAGCAGAGATCTCCAGGGTTCCTATGGCTACACCTTC
TRBD2 | TRBJ2-1 | TRBV15 | - | CATRDLAGGVYNEQFF | TGTGCCACCAGAGATCTAGCGGGTGGAGTTTACAATGAGCAGTTCTTC
TRBD1 | TRBJ1-1 | TRBV29-1 | - | CSGGGAVTEAFF | TGCAGCGGAGGGGGCGCGGTTACTGAAGCTTTCTTT
TRBD1 | TRBJ1-5 | TRBV19 | - | CASSSSEGARQPQHF | TGTGCCAGTAGTAGCTCTGAGGGGGCGAGGCAGCCCCAGCATTTT
TRBD1 | TRBJ2-2 | TRBV30 | - | CAWNPTLGLTGTGNTGELFF | TGTGCCTGGAACCCTACTCTCGGATTAACCGGGACAGGGAACACCGGGGAGCTGTTTTTT
TRBD2 | TRBJ2-1 | TRBV5-6 | - | CASSLGGSSYNEQFF | TGTGCCAGCAGCTTGGGCGGGAGCTCCTACAATGAGCAGTTCTTC
- | TRBJ1-1 | TRBV10-1 | - | CASSESGMTEAFF | TGCGCCAGCAGTGAATCGGGGATGACTGAAGCTTTCTTT
- | TRBJ2-1 | TRBV10-2 | few | CASSALRFNEQFF | TGCGCCAGCAGTGCTTTACGGTTCAATGAGCAGTTCTTC
- | TRBJ2-7 | TRBV13 | - | CASSLGTSEQYF | TGTGCCAGCAGCTTGGGGACAAGCGAGCAGTACTTC
- | TRBJ1-4 | TRBV5-4 | - | CASSLGGSGAGGEKLFF | TGTGCCAGCAGCTTGGGTGGGTCGGGAGCTGGGGGTGAAAAACTGTTTTTT